The 5 T cell receptor beta chains below come from one sample, sequenced in a study of CD8 T cells in ankylosing spondylitis. TCRdb re-called the 5' RACE reads through MiXCR, storing one row per CDR3 protein. The data show about 33,000 distinct CDR3 sequences, 12% to 15% seen once. The sample taken for sequencing was blood. The receptors originated from a male donor with ankylosing spondylitis or in good health (not recorded which).

This clonotype was recorded a few times. The chain couples TRBV29-1 to TRBJ2-5, with a possible D match to TRBD2 (5 bases). The CDR3 is 12 residues long. Germline CDR1 reads SQVTM; CDR2 reads ANQGSEA. Between the trimmed V and J ends, which lost 6 bases and 2 bases, there was a span of 10 bases. In DNA form, the CDR3 reads TGCAGCGTAGCCCGGGGACAAGAGACCCAGTACTTC. Protein: CSVARGQETQYF.

The chain links TRBV9 to TRBJ2-1; 7 nucleotides align to TRBD1. CDR3 length equals 15 residues. Per the germline V gene, CDR1 is SGDLS and CDR2 is YYNGEE. The ends lost 4 bases at V and 0 bases at J; junction bases unmatched: 4. The DNA for the CDR3 is TGTGCCAGCAGCAAACAGGGGAACTCCTACAATGAGCAGTTCTTC. This translates into CASSKQGNSYNEQFF.

The rearrangement joins TRBV10-3 to TRBJ1-1; tentatively, D is TRBD1 (6 bases). Deletions cut 10 bases from V and 1 base from J, with 19 bases between. Per the germline V gene, CDR1 is ENHRY and CDR2 is SYGVKD. The CDR3 has 15 residues. CDR3 region: CATQTRGRTNTEAFF. CDR3 coding DNA: TGTGCCACCCAAACCCGGGGGCGGACGAACACTGAAGCTTTCTTT.

V and J are TRBV15 and TRBJ2-2; a weak D match, TRBD1 (6 bases). Between the trimmed V and J ends, which lost 2 bases and 7 bases, there was a span of 11 bases. The CDR3 loop spans 14 amino acids. CDR1 and CDR2 from the germline V gene are LNHNV and YYDKDF (reference sequence). This CDR3 is CATSRSKGVGELFF. CDR3 sequence (DNA): TGTGCCACCAGCAGATCAAAGGGGGTCGGGGAGCTGTTTTTT.

The genes are TRBV9 and TRBJ2-3; the D gene is possibly TRBD1 (6 bases). CDR3 length: 14 residues. V lost 0 bases to trimming and J lost 1 base, with 6 bases between them. The germline V gene has CDR1 SGDLS and CDR2 YYNGEE. For the CDR3, the DNA is TGTGCCAGCAGCGTAGGGACAGGCACAGATACGCAGTATTTT. As protein: CASSVGTGTDTQYF.